The present T cell receptor beta chain was sequenced within a study of cytomegalovirus exposure and HLA in healthy donors. Germline CDR1 reads MDHEN; CDR2 reads SYDVKM. V was clipped by 6 bases and J by 2 bases, with 10 bases between them. CDR3 length: 13 amino acids. Study findings and constraints: Immune exposure was documented only through CMV serostatus. Per published reports, the classifier diagnosed cytomegalovirus status with high specificity and sensitivity. An analysis that was carried out later associated 16,000 or so TCR beta sequences with HLA alleles at 0.05 false discovery rate. Sequencing likely generated an artifact that appeared as a cluster of highly shared sequence variants.

The PCR contained 60 Vbeta and 13 Jbeta primers. Measured with immunoSEQ multiplex PCR; TCRdb has only the in-frame clones, and not every one. The sample lists more than 85,000 clones, around 72% occurring once. In the case of this clone: Its antigen remains unidentified.

This receptor was taken from a male donor in good health and CMV-seronegative. The material sequenced was PBMCs. The chain is built from TRBV28 and TRBJ1-2; TRBD1 might be the D (6 bases). The CDR3 sequence: CASRVDRNYGYTF. The DNA of the CDR3 is TGTGCCAGCAGAGTCGACAGGAACTATGGCTACACCTTC.